This TCR beta chain was recorded in a study of T-cell memory formation after mild COVID-19. TCRdb re-called the 5' RACE reads through MiXCR, storing one row per CDR3 protein. In the table there are 250,000 to 350,000 distinct CDR3 sequences, about 16% of which are singletons. As for this clonotype: Its antigen is not identified.

Looked up from germline, CDR1 is DFQATT and CDR2 is SNEGSKA (reference sequence). Trimming pared 5 bases from V and 9 bases from J, leaving 11 bases between. The CDR3 is made up of 12 amino acids. Study findings and constraints: Nothing showed for sure that second-wave clones peaking on day 37 were SARS-CoV-2 specific. There was a balanced CD4/CD8 profile in clones contracting day 15 to 85, and later expanders leaned CD4+. CD8+ contracting clones occupied EMRA, while CD4+ ones occupied mainly CM and EM.

V and J are TRBV20-1 and TRBJ1-6; possibly TRBD1 for D (5 bases). The clonotype comes from a man in his late teens or twenties who had mild COVID-19 (a few samples of this study predate the infection). Cell type and time point are not known. The sequencing sample was made of PBMCs or a T cell subset sorted from them (not recorded which). The CDR3 coding sequence is TGCAGTGCTCGCTCAGGGAGTTCACCCCTCCACTTT. Its translation is CSARSGSSPLHF.